The 26 T cell receptor beta chains given below trace back to one sample, sequenced in a study of blood T cells in healthy people across ages. Then a second PCR, running about 7 to 11 cycles, was carried out with a sample-barcoded 5' primer and a J-beta primer mix. TCRdb passed the 5' RACE reads through MiXCR, listing each CDR3 protein once. The data contain roughly 1.6 million distinct CDR3 sequences, about 32% of them singletons. The material sequenced was blood. The receptor source for this set is a woman aged 30 to 39 in good health.

Note on this clonotype: A read error may produce the germline difference seen at one junction end. The CDR3 loop reads CASSLRRMSTDTEYF. In DNA, the CDR3 is TGTGCCAGCAGTTTAAGGCGGATGAGCACAGATACGGAGTATTTT. The V call is TRBV12-3 or TRBV12-4, the J call TRBJ2-3; D not resolved. This CDR3 contains 15 residues.

The sample holds one count of this clonotype. An end of the junction differs from the germline gene, which may be a read error. The V gene is TRBV27, the J gene TRBJ1-5; D is unclear. CDR3 length equals 14 residues. CDR1 is MNHEY, CDR2 SMNVEV, per germline (reference sequence). As DNA, the CDR3 is TGTGCCAGCAGTCAGGAAAATAGCAATCAGTCCCAGCATTTT. Translation gives CASSQENSNQSQHF.

The rearrangement uses TRBV12-3 or TRBV12-4 and TRBJ2-4; tentatively, D is TRBD1 or TRBD2 (6 bases each). CDR3 size: 15 residues. Trimming left V 6 bases short and J 7 bases short, with 19 bases between. DNA for the CDR3: TGTGCCAGCAGCCGGGACAATTCCCGGGGGAACATTCAGTACTTC. Amino acid sequence: CASSRDNSRGNIQYF.

This clonotype appeared a few times. The rearrangement joins TRBV5-1 to TRBJ2-5, with 7 bases lining up with TRBD1. The junction had 5 bases not matched to a gene; V was cut back by 1 base and J by 5 bases. The CDR3 sequence is 14 residues long. The germline gives CDR1 SGHRS, CDR2 YFSETQ. The CDR3 bases are TGCGCCAGCAGCTTGAAGACAGGGCGGGAGACCCAGTACTTC. It is translated as CASSLKTGRETQYF.

V is TRBV2 and J is TRBJ1-1, with D unclear. Trimming removed 3 bases at V and 0 bases at J, with 11 bases between. This CDR3 is 15 amino acids long. CDR1 is SNHLY and CDR2 is FYNNEI in the germline V gene. The CDR3 reads CASSDPATMNTEAFF. The CDR3 DNA follows: TGTGCCAGCAGTGACCCGGCGACCATGAACACTGAAGCTTTCTTT.

The table lists this clonotype with a few counts. This rearrangement joins TRBV30 to TRBJ2-1, with a tentative D call TRBD2 (5 bases). The germline V gene has CDR1 GTSNPN and CDR2 SVGIG (reference sequence). The CDR3 is 13 amino acids. V lost 8 bases to trimming and J lost 1 base, with 12 bases between them. This CDR3 reads CALSRGSYNEQFF. The CDR3 region has the DNA TGTGCCCTAAGTCGGGGTTCCTACAATGAGCAGTTCTTC.

In this sample, this clonotype turned up many times. This rearrangement joins TRBV10-3 to TRBJ2-3; D is unresolved. With 4 bases removed from V and 0 bases from J, the gap between germline ends came to 5 bases. The CDR3 length is 13 residues. Germline V gene data show CDR1 as ENHRY and CDR2 as SYGVKD. The CDR3 loop reads CAISAGSTDTQYF. The CDR3 bases are TGTGCCATCAGTGCGGGCAGCACAGATACGCAGTATTTT.

This clonotype was counted between two and nine times. The chain has TRBV6-1 and TRBJ1-2; D gene unclear. The V and J ends lost 2 bases and 10 bases respectively, with 14 bases between them. This CDR3 region has 13 residues. The germline V gene has CDR1 MNHNS and CDR2 SASEGT. The chain's CDR3 is CASSEIGDLDYTF. In DNA, the CDR3 is TGTGCCAGCAGTGAAATTGGGGATCTGGACTACACCTTC.

This clonotype showed up many times. The genes are TRBV7-2 and TRBJ2-1; 8 nucleotides align to TRBD2. V lost 1 base, J lost 10 bases, and 3 bases stayed unmatched. CDR3 length: 13 residues. From germline, CDR1 is SGHTA and CDR2 FQGNSA. The CDR3 sequence is CASSLGGLVEQFF. The CDR3 DNA is TGTGCCAGCAGCTTAGGGGGACTAGTGGAGCAGTTCTTC.

This clonotype was counted a few times. This sequence joins TRBV29-1 and TRBJ2-5; 7 nucleotides line up with TRBD1. Near its end, the DNA agrees better with TRBJ2-7, so the J call may be wrong. The CDR3 extends over 14 amino acids. Germline V gives CDR1 SQVTM, CDR2 ANQGSEA. CDR3 loop: CSVEGIRGQDEQYF. CDR3 nucleotide sequence: TGCAGCGTTGAAGGCATTAGGGGGCAGGACGAGCAGTACTTC.

The table lists this clonotype with many counts. The rearrangement joins TRBV3-1 to TRBJ2-1; D is unclear. Germline V gene sequence: CDR1 LGHDT, CDR2 YNNKEL (reference sequence). Between the trimmed V and J ends, which lost 3 bases and 4 bases, there was a span of 13 bases. The CDR3 has 15 amino acids. CDR3 nucleotide sequence: TGTGCCAGCAGCCAGAACCCAGTAGGGTACAATGAGCAGTTCTTC. Protein sequence: CASSQNPVGYNEQFF.

The genes are TRBV21-1 and TRBJ2-1; the table's D call, TRBD2, has no DNA check behind it. TRBV21-1 is an annotated pseudogene. This CDR3 spans 13 amino acids. In DNA, the CDR3 is TGTACCAGGATTGAGTCCGTCGTCCTTGAGCAGTTCTTC. Translating it yields CTRIESVVLEQFF.

The chain uses TRBV11-3 and TRBJ1-1, with TRBD1 matching 7 bases. The CDR3 contains 14 residues. Germline V gene sequence: CDR1 SGHNT, CDR2 YENEEA. V lost 9 bases to trimming and J lost 0 bases; unmatched junction nucleotides: 7. The CDR3 sequence is CARGMGQLNTEAFF. The CDR3 nucleotides are TGTGCCAGGGGCATGGGACAGTTGAACACTGAAGCTTTCTTT.

In its sample, this clonotype was seen a few times. The chain has TRBV6-2 or TRBV6-3 and TRBJ1-1; TRBD1 is a possible D gene (5 bases). This CDR3 contains 16 residues. Trimming shortened V by 0 bases and J by 3 bases, and 14 bases separated the two germline ends. Germline V gives CDR1 MNHEY, CDR2 SVGEGT. CDR3 coding DNA: TGTGCCAGCAGTTACTCGATCGCGGGGGATGACACTGAAGCTTTCTTT. Translated: CASSYSIAGDDTEAFF.

This clonotype was counted only a few times. The V gene is TRBV20-1, the J gene TRBJ2-7, with D uncertain. The CDR3 extends over 16 amino acids. Germline CDR1 is DFQATT and CDR2 is SNEGSKA (reference sequence). V was clipped by 4 bases and J by 0 bases, with 19 bases between them. This CDR3 reads CSAIRADNPSSYEQYF. Written as DNA, the CDR3 is TGCAGTGCTATCCGGGCCGACAACCCGAGCTCCTACGAGCAGTACTTC.

This chain links TRBV4-2 with TRBJ2-5; TRBD2 matches 12 bases. Trimming cost V 4 bases and J 11 bases; bases outside gene matches: 14. Germline loops: CDR1 LGHNA, CDR2 YNFKEQ. This CDR3 spans 16 amino acids. The CDR3 here is CASSRRLAGDEDEQYF. Written as DNA, the CDR3 is TGTGCCAGCAGCCGGAGACTAGCGGGAGACGAGGATGAGCAGTACTTC.

As to this clonotype: Given a much more abundant clone one base away, this may be a read error. The chain couples TRBV27 to TRBJ2-1; tentatively, D is TRBD2 (5 bases). The CDR3 is made up of 12 amino acids. Germline V CDR1 and CDR2: MNHEY, SMNVEV (reference sequence). The DNA for the CDR3 is TGTGCCGGCAGTAGAGGAGGCAATGAGCAGTTCTTC. As protein: CAGSRGGNEQFF.

This clonotype has a handful of counts. The CDR3: CASSPTGANHGEAFF. For the CDR3, the DNA is TGCGCCAGCAGCCCGACAGGGGCCAACCACGGTGAAGCTTTCTTT. This chain uses TRBV5-1 with TRBJ1-1; 8 nucleotides agree with TRBD1. Germline CDR1 SGHRS, CDR2 YFSETQ. CDR3 size: 15 residues. V was pared by 4 bases and J by 7 bases, with 12 bases of the junction left unmatched.

The chain joins TRBV7-9 to TRBJ1-2; TRBD1 matches 9 bases. The trim removed 5 bases at V and 4 bases at J, leaving 11 bases unmatched. Germline V gene data show CDR1 as SEHNR and CDR2 as FQNEAQ (reference sequence). This CDR3 is 16 amino acids long. The CDR3 DNA reads TGTGCCAGCAGCCTTCACCGGGACAGGGCTGCCTATGGCTACACCTTC. Amino acids: CASSLHRDRAAYGYTF. The variable domain in full, with the rest retrieved from reference TRBV7-9 and TRBJ1-2, is DTGVSQNPRHKITKRGQNVTFRCDPISEHNRLYWYRQTLGQGPEFLTYFQNEAQLEKSRLLSDRFSAERPKGSFSTLEIQRTEQGDSAMYLCASSLHRDRAAYGYTFGSGTRLTVV.

This clonotype was detected ten times or more. CDR3 coding DNA: TGTGCCAGCAGCCTAGCGGAAACCTACAATGAGCAGTTCTTC. Amino acid sequence: CASSLAETYNEQFF. The chain carries TRBV28 and TRBJ2-1; TRBD2 aligns across 7 bases. Germline V CDR1 and CDR2: MDHEN, SYDVKM. This CDR3 region has 14 residues. With V trimmed by 6 bases and J by 2 bases, 4 bases remained unmatched.

This chain joins TRBV30 and TRBJ1-5; no firm D call. This CDR3 has 13 amino acids. V lost 5 bases, J lost 0 bases, and 8 bases lay in between. The germline V gene has CDR1 GTSNPN and CDR2 SVGIG (reference sequence). CDR3 nucleotides: TGTGCCTGGTGCGAAAATAGCAATCAGCCCCAGCATTTT. It encodes CAWCENSNQPQHF.

The chain combines TRBV9 with TRBJ1-6, with D uncertain. The CDR3 consists of 15 residues. Trimming shortened V by 0 bases and J by 8 bases, and 12 bases separated the two germline ends. In germline, CDR1 is SGDLS, CDR2 YYNGEE. CDR3 residues: CASSVGGIGDSPLHF. In DNA, the CDR3 is TGTGCCAGCAGCGTAGGAGGGATCGGAGATTCACCCCTCCACTTT. The whole variable domain, remainder taken from reference TRBV9 and TRBJ1-6, is DSGVTQTPKHLITATGQRVTLRCSPRSGDLSVYWYQQSLDQGLQFLIQYYNGEERAKGNILERFSAQQFPDLHSELNLSSLELGDSALYFCASSVGGIGDSPLHFGNGTRLTVT.

This clonotype turned up a few times. The V gene is TRBV9, the J gene TRBJ2-1; TRBD2 matches at 10 bases. CDR1 SGDLS and CDR2 YYNGEE come from the germline V gene. With 3 bases clipped from V and 0 bases from J, the junction kept 6 bases outside the gene matches. The CDR3 has 17 amino acids. The CDR3 DNA is TGTGCCAGCAGCGGCAGCGGGGGGGCTAGCTCCTACAATGAGCAGTTCTTC. Translation: CASSGSGGASSYNEQFF.

The chain recombines TRBV15 with TRBJ2-1, with 13 bases that match TRBD2. From germline, CDR1 is LNHNV and CDR2 YYDKDF (reference sequence). Unmatched junction bases numbered 7, after V lost 0 bases and J lost 5 bases. The CDR3 has 18 residues. The CDR3 sequence is CATSRDLVGLAGDNEQFF. DNA for the CDR3: TGTGCCACCAGCAGAGATCTAGTAGGACTAGCGGGGGACAATGAGCAGTTCTTC. The variable domain in full, with the rest retrieved from reference TRBV15 and TRBJ2-1, is DAMVIQNPRYQVTQFGKPVTLSCSQTLNHNVMYWYQQKSSQAPKLLFHYYDKDFNNEADTPDNFQSRRPNTSFCFLDIRSPGLGDTAMYLCATSRDLVGLAGDNEQFFGPGTRLTVL.

This clonotype was seen at least ten times. The gene calls are TRBV5-1 and TRBJ2-6, with 9 bases that match TRBD1. The CDR3 extends over 18 amino acids. Germline V gives CDR1 SGHRS, CDR2 YFSETQ. Germline trimming cut 1 base from V and 0 bases from J; bases unmatched to any gene: 5. The CDR3 nucleotides read TGCGCCAGCAGCTTGTATGGGACAGGGAGCTCTGGGGCCAACGTCCTGACTTTC. Protein sequence: CASSLYGTGSSGANVLTF.

The rearrangement joins TRBV5-4 to TRBJ1-2; D is undetermined. This CDR3 has 17 amino acids. Between the trimmed V and J ends, which lost 0 bases and 4 bases, there was a span of 19 bases. In germline, CDR1 is SGHNT, CDR2 YYREEE (reference sequence). The CDR3 nucleotides are TGTGCCAGCAGCTTGGGGTCCGAGACCCCGACCGGCTATGGCTACACCTTC. Translated, it gives CASSLGSETPTGYGYTF.